This T cell receptor (beta chain) was recorded in a study of T cell repertoires in cytomegalovirus infection. Study at large: Selected CMV epitopes included recently identified HLA-C-restricted ones as well as well-studied HLA-B-restricted ones. Notes on the study in general: Within the response measured ex vivo, HLA-C-restricted CMV-specific TCR beta clonotypes were dominant. People with CMV and the relevant HLA were identified by cumulative public TCR beta family frequency.

This clonotype occurred a few times. Its antigen is still unknown. TCRdb called the reads again in MiXCR, with one record for every CDR3 protein. The table has around 430,000 distinct CDR3 sequences, roughly 43% seen once; the top ten hold just under 45%. This CDR3 is built from 14 residues. Trimming cost V 6 bases and J 4 bases, with 15 bases left between them. CDR1 and CDR2 (germline): SGHVS, FQNEAQ. The sequence was collected from a human donor in good health (CMV status not recorded). Some clones in this sample may be carry-over from other donors' samples. The material was cultured PBMCs, obtained from culture after CMV antigen stimulation. This chain links TRBV7-8 with TRBJ2-5; the D gene is possibly TRBD2 (6 bases). CDR3 coding DNA: TGTGCCAGCAGGTCCGCGGGGTCTAGAGAGACCCAGTACTTC. Its protein is CASRSAGSRETQYF.